Below are 10 T cell receptor beta chains sequenced from a single sample in a study of human T cells and chemical hapten exposure (dated by TCRdb to 2020 to 2023). Libraries came from RACE. Sequenced on a NextSeq 500. TCRdb reran the public reads through fastp at Q25 and MiXCR, keeping productive beta chains. One record per CDR3 amino acid sequence lists the most common genes and DNA. The sample table lists a few hundred thousand distinct CDR3 sequences, just under 8% of them with a count of one. Together, the top ten hold 0.9% to 1.5% of the sample. This specimen's time point label, interpreted: pre-sensitization, week 0. The treatment or condition tag for this specimen amounts to: therapeutic diphenylcyclopropenone sensitization with weekly scalp DPC. The sample was whole blood, taken in connection with sensitization to the hapten diphenylcyclopropenone (DPC). The receptors derive from a man aged 18 to 29 with alopecia areata. Some clones in this sample may be carry-over from other donors' samples.

This sequence joins TRBV6-2 or TRBV6-3 and TRBJ1-1; D is undetermined. Trimming left V 6 bases short and J 1 base short, with 15 bases between. The CDR3 contains 15 residues. Per the germline V gene, CDR1 is MNHEY and CDR2 is SVGEGT. The CDR3 DNA reads TGTGCCAGCAGAAAGGGCGGTTGGTCGAACACTGAAGCTTTCTTT. Translating it yields CASRKGGWSNTEAFF.

This clonotype was found a few times. The chain couples TRBV29-1 to TRBJ1-4, with D possibly being TRBD1 (6 bases). Germline-derived CDR1 and CDR2 are SQVTM and ANQGSEA. The germline V and J ends were trimmed by 6 bases and 5 bases, with 19 bases remaining between them. The CDR3 runs to 15 residues. Here the CDR3 DNA reads TGCAGCGTAGCAGAGAAGGGACATCGAAATGAAAAACTGTTTTTT. Translating gives CSVAEKGHRNEKLFF.

This clonotype came up many times. The rearrangement links TRBV7-9 to TRBJ2-6; 8 positions match TRBD1. The CDR3 spans 16 residues. The germline CDR1 and CDR2 sequences are SEHNR and FQNEAQ (reference sequence). J was trimmed by 3 bases and V by 5 bases; bases with no gene match: 6. CDR3 region: CASSGRTGFGANVLTF. The DNA for the CDR3 is TGTGCCAGCAGCGGGCGGACAGGGTTTGGGGCCAACGTCCTGACTTTC.

V is TRBV7-9 and J is TRBJ1-4; D perhaps matches TRBD1 (5 bases). The V and J ends lost 5 bases and 2 bases respectively, with 12 bases between them. Germline V CDR1 and CDR2: SEHNR, FQNEAQ (reference sequence). The CDR3 has 15 amino acids. CDR3 amino acids: CASSPLRATNEKLFF. Here the CDR3 DNA reads TGTGCCAGCAGCCCCCTCAGGGCGACTAATGAAAAACTGTTTTTT.

The V call is TRBV12-5, the J call TRBJ1-5, with TRBD1 as a possible D gene (5 bases). The CDR3 covers 17 residues. Germline assignment: CDR1 LGHNT and CDR2 FRNRAP. Trimming shortened V by 0 bases and J by 6 bases, and 18 bases separated the two germline ends. The CDR3 coding sequence is TGTGCTAGTGGTTTGGTACGAGGGCAGGGCTCGGGTCAGCCCCAGCATTTT. This codes for CASGLVRGQGSGQPQHF.

The chain is built from TRBV12-3 or TRBV12-4 and TRBJ1-5; D unclear. Deletions cut 4 bases from V and 9 bases from J, with 16 bases between. This CDR3 is 14 amino acids long. The CDR3 reads CASSSSQAIRPQHF. The DNA of the CDR3 is TGTGCCAGCAGTTCCTCCCAGGCGATACGGCCCCAGCATTTT.

This clonotype was seen at least ten times. The chain combines TRBV20-1 with TRBJ1-2, with no clear D. The V and J ends lost 2 bases and 0 bases respectively, with 7 bases between them. Germline-derived CDR1 and CDR2 are DFQATT and SNEGSKA (reference sequence). The CDR3 contains 13 residues. The CDR3 DNA sequence: TGCAGTGCTAGAAGCAGCCCTAACTATGGCTACACCTTC. This encodes CSARSSPNYGYTF.

This clonotype was found many times. The chain couples TRBV6-2 or TRBV6-3 to TRBJ1-2; D gene unclear. The CDR3 is made up of 14 amino acids. Germline V gene lookup returns CDR1 MNHEY and CDR2 SVGEGT. V lost 6 bases and J 5 bases, leaving 16 bases between the germline ends. The CDR3 DNA reads as TGTGCCAGCAGGTCGAATGGCAGGTCTTATGGCTACACCTTC. It translates to CASRSNGRSYGYTF.

The CDR3 DNA reads TGTGCCAGCAGCCTACTAGCGGCCGGGGGGACCCAGTACTTC. As protein: CASSLLAAGGTQYF. This sequence joins TRBV28 and TRBJ2-5; 8 bases agree with TRBD2. Germline loops: CDR1 MDHEN, CDR2 SYDVKM. V lost 6 bases to trimming and J lost 7 bases; unmatched junction nucleotides: 10. The CDR3 covers 14 residues.

The chain uses TRBV9 and TRBJ2-1, with TRBD2 matching over 10 bases. CDR3 length: 16 amino acids. After removal of 3 bases from V and 6 bases from J, the junction contained 9 bases not matched to a gene. Germline V gene sequence: CDR1 SGDLS, CDR2 YYNGEE. The CDR3 is CASSARAGGPSNEQFF. The CDR3 nucleotides are TGTGCCAGCAGCGCTAGAGCGGGGGGGCCTAGCAATGAGCAGTTCTTC.